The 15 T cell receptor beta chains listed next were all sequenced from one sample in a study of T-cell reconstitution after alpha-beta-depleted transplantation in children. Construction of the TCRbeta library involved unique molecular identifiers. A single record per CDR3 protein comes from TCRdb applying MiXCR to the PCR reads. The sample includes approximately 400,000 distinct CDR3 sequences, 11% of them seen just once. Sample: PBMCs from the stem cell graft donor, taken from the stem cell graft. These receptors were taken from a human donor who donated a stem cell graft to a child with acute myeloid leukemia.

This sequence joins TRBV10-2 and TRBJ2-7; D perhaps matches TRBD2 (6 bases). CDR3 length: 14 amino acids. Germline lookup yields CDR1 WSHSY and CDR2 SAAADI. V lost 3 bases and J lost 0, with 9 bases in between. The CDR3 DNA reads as TGCGCCAGCAGTGAAGGGAGGAGCTCCTACGAGCAGTACGTC. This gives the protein CASSEGRSSYEQYV.

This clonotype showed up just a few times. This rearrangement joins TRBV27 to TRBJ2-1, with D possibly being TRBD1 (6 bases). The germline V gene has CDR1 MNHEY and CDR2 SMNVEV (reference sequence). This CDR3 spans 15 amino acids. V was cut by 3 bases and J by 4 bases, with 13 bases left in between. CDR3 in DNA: TGTGCCAGCAGTTTCGAGACAGGCCTTTACAATGAGCAGTTCTTC. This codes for CASSFETGLYNEQFF.

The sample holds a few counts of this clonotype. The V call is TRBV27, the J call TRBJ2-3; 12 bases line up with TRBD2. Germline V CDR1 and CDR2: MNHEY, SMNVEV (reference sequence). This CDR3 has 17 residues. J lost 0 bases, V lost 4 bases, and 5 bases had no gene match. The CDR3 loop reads CASSSIGTSGSTDTQYF. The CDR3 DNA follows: TGTGCCAGCAGTTCGATCGGGACTAGCGGGAGCACAGATACGCAGTATTTT.

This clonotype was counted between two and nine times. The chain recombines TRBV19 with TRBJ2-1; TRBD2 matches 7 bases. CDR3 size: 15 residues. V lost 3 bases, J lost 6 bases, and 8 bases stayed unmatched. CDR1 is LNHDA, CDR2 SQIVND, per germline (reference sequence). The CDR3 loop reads CASSIMAGDGNEQFF. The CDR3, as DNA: TGTGCCAGTAGTATTATGGCGGGAGATGGCAATGAGCAGTTCTTC.

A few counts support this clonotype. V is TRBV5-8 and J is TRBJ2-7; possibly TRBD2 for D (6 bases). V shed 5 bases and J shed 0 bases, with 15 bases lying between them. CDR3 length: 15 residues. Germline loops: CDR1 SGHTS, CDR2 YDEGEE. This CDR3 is CASSWGEATSYEQYF. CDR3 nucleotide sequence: TGTGCCAGCAGTTGGGGGGAGGCAACCTCCTACGAGCAGTACTTC.

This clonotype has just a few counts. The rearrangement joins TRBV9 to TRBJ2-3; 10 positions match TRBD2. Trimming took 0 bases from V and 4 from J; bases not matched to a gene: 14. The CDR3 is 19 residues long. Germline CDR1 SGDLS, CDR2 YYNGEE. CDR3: CASSVASGSRDFVPDTQYF. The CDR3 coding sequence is TGTGCCAGCAGCGTAGCTAGCGGGAGTCGAGATTTCGTGCCAGATACGCAGTATTTT.

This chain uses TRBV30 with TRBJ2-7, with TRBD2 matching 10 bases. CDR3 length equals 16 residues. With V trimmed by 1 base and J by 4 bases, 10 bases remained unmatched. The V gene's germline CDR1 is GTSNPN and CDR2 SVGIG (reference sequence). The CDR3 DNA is TGTGCCTGGAGTGGTGTTGAACTAGCGGGACCGTACGAGCAGTACTTC. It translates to CAWSGVELAGPYEQYF.

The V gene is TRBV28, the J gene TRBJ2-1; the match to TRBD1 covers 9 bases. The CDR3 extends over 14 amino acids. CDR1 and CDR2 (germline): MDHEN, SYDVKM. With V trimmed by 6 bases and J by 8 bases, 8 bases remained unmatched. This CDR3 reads CASRGTGTRHEQFF. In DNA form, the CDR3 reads TGTGCCAGCAGGGGGACAGGGACTCGGCATGAGCAGTTCTTC.

CDR3 coding DNA: TGTGCCAGCTCACCACCGGGACAGGGGATCACCGGGGAGCTGTTTTTT. This translates into CASSPPGQGITGELFF. The V gene is TRBV18, the J gene TRBJ2-2; 10 bases fit TRBD1. Germline values: CDR1 KGHSH, CDR2 LQKENI. The CDR3 sequence is 16 residues long. V was pared by 0 bases and J by 4 bases, with 2 bases of the junction left unmatched.

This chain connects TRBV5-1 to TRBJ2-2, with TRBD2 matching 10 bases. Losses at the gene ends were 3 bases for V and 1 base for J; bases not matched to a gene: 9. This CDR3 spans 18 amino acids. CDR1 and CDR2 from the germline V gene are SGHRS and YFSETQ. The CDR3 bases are TGCGCCAGCAGCTACGACCCTAGCGGGGGACTGAACACCGGGGAGCTGTTTTTT. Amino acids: CASSYDPSGGLNTGELFF. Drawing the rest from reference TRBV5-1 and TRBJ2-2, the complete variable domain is KAGVTQTPRYLIKTRGQQVTLSCSPISGHRSVSWYQQTPGQGLQFLFEYFSETQRNKGNFPGRFSGRQFSNSRSEMNVSTLELGDSALYLCASSYDPSGGLNTGELFFGEGSRLTVL.

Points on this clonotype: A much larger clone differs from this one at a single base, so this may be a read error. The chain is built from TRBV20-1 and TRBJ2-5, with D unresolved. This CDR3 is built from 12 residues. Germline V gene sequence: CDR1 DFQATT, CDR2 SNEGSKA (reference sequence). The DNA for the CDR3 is TGCAGTGCTAGTGACCACCATGAGACCCAGTACTTC. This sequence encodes CSASDHHETQYF.

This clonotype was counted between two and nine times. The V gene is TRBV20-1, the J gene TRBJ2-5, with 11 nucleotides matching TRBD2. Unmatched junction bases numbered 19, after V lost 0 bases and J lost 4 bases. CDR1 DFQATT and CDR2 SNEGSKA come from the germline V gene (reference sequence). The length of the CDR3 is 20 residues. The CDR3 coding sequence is TGCAGTGCTAGAGATGGAATCAGTAGCGGGAGGGCCGGACCCGGAGAGACCCAGTACTTC. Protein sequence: CSARDGISSGRAGPGETQYF.

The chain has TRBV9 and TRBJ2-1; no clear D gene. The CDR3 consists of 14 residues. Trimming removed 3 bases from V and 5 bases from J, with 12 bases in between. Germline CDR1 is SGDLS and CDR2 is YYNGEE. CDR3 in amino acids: CASSENDWDNEQFF. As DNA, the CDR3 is TGTGCCAGCAGCGAGAACGACTGGGACAATGAGCAGTTCTTC.

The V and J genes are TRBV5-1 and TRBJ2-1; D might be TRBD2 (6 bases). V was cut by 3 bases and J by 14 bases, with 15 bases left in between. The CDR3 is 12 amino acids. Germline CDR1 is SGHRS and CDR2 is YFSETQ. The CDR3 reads CASSSDRDSKFF. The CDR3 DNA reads TGCGCCAGCAGCTCGGACCGGGACTCAAAGTTCTTC.

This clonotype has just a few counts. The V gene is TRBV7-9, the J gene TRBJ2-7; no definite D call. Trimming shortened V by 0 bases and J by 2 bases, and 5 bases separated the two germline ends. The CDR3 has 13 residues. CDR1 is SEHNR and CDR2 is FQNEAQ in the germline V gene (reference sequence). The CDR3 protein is CASSLASAYEQYV. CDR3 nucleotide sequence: TGTGCCAGCAGCTTAGCGAGTGCCTACGAGCAGTACGTC.